Listed here are 25 T cell receptor beta chains from one sample, sequenced in a study of OX40 agonist ivuxolimab in advanced cancers. Generated by immunoSEQ multiplex PCR, the TCRdb table keeps only in-frame clones and is missing some. This sample has tens of thousands of clones, with about 87% found just once. Material: CD4+ or CD8+ T cells sorted from blood, obtained in a trial of the OX40 agonist ivuxolimab. The receptors were sampled from an adult with an advanced solid tumor such as melanoma, head and neck, liver or kidney cancer.

This clone was seen a handful of times. The chain joins TRBV4-1 to TRBJ2-7; D is possibly TRBD1 (6 bases). Trimming shortened V by 4 bases and J by 5 bases, and 18 bases separated the two germline ends. CDR3 length: 15 residues. Per germline, CDR1 MGHRA and CDR2 YSYEKL. CDR3 coding DNA: TGCGCCAGCAGCCCAGTCAGGGGAGTATCTAACGAGCAGTACTTC. Protein: CASSPVRGVSNEQYF.

The V call is TRBV11-2, the J call TRBJ2-3; D not resolved. Trimming cost V 0 bases and J 1 base, with 8 bases left between them. Germline CDR1 is SGHAT and CDR2 is FQNNGV. This CDR3 contains 15 residues. Here the CDR3 reads CASSLDESGTDTQYF. In DNA, the CDR3 is TGTGCCAGCAGCTTAGATGAGAGCGGCACAGATACGCAGTATTTT.

The J gene is TRBJ1-2, the V gene TRBV12-5, with no clear D. This CDR3 has 15 amino acids. V was pared by 2 bases and J by 2 bases, with 12 bases between. The germline V gene encodes CDR1 LGHNT and CDR2 FRNRAP. CDR3 DNA sequence: TGTGCTAGTGGTTTGCAGAACAGCTGGAACTATGGCTACACCTTC. It codes for CASGLQNSWNYGYTF.

In its sample, this clone was seen once. This chain joins TRBV10-2 and TRBJ2-3, with D uncertain. CDR1 WSHSY and CDR2 SAAADI come from the germline V gene. Trimming shortened V by 4 bases and J by 2 bases, and 7 bases separated the two germline ends. The CDR3 is made up of 13 amino acids. The CDR3 is CASSVDFTDTQYF. The CDR3 coding sequence is TGCGCCAGCAGTGTAGATTTCACAGATACGCAGTATTTT.

V and J are TRBV5-6 and TRBJ2-3; D uncertain. Germline CDR1 is SGHDT and CDR2 is YYEEEE. This CDR3 spans 16 amino acids. The germline V and J ends were trimmed by 1 base and 0 bases, with 12 bases remaining between them. The CDR3 sequence is CASSLNSRLSTDTQYF. The CDR3 DNA reads TGTGCCAGCAGCTTGAACAGCCGCCTGAGCACAGATACGCAGTATTTT.

The chain carries TRBV7-9 and TRBJ2-7, with TRBD1 matching over 8 bases. Germline V gene data show CDR1 as SEHNR and CDR2 as FQNEAQ (reference sequence). The junction had 6 bases not matched to a gene; V was cut back by 6 bases and J by 2 bases. The CDR3 runs 14 residues. The CDR3 DNA reads TGTGCCAGCAGGCCCCGGGACAGGCCCTACGAGCAGTACTTC. It specifies CASRPRDRPYEQYF.

This chain connects TRBV30 to TRBJ2-1; TRBD1 matches at 7 bases. Unmatched junction bases numbered 2, after V lost 6 bases and J lost 0 bases. Germline V gene sequence: CDR1 GTSNPN, CDR2 SVGIG (reference sequence). This CDR3 contains 13 residues. The CDR3 nucleotides read TGTGCCTGTGACAGGGTCTCCTACAATGAGCAGTTCTTC. Its translation is CACDRVSYNEQFF.

The DNA for the CDR3 is TGTGCCAGCAGCTTATATCCGGGAGAGACCCAGTACTTC. As protein: CASSLYPGETQYF. The V call is TRBV11-3, the J call TRBJ2-5, with D hard to call. This CDR3 spans 13 amino acids. Germline CDR1 SGHNT, CDR2 YENEEA. V was pared by 2 bases and J by 4 bases, with 8 bases between.

The CDR3 sequence: CASSGGFDSNTGELFF. The CDR3 coding sequence is TGCGCCAGCAGCGGAGGGTTTGACTCGAACACCGGGGAGCTGTTTTTT. The chain combines TRBV5-1 with TRBJ2-2; tentatively, D is TRBD2 (6 bases). The germline CDR1 and CDR2 sequences are SGHRS and YFSETQ. The V end lost 4 bases, the J end lost 0 bases, and 13 bases lay between the germline ends. The CDR3 contains 16 residues.

The chain employs TRBV9 and TRBJ2-7; D is ambiguous. The germline V gene encodes CDR1 SGDLS and CDR2 YYNGEE. The CDR3 runs 14 residues. The V end lost 2 bases, the J end lost 3 bases, and 12 bases lay between the germline ends. CDR3 nucleotide sequence: TGTGCCAGCAGCGTGGCAGCCGCCGACTACGAGCAGTACTTC. Translated: CASSVAAADYEQYF. The full variable domain, rest sourced from reference TRBV9 and TRBJ2-7, is DSGVTQTPKHLITATGQRVTLRCSPRSGDLSVYWYQQSLDQGLQFLIQYYNGEERAKGNILERFSAQQFPDLHSELNLSSLELGDSALYFCASSVAAADYEQYFGPGTRLTVT.

The chain is built from TRBV4-1 and TRBJ2-5, with a tentative D call TRBD1 (6 bases). This CDR3 spans 15 amino acids. V was trimmed by 3 bases and J by 7 bases, leaving 18 bases between them. Germline V gene data show CDR1 as MGHRA and CDR2 as YSYEKL. For the CDR3, the DNA is TGCGCCAGCAGCCAGGAAACACAGGGTTTCGGGACCCAGTACTTC. It is translated as CASSQETQGFGTQYF.

DNA for the CDR3: TGTGCCAGCAGCTTAATGTTCACCGGGGAGCTGTTTTTT. Residues: CASSLMFTGELFF. This chain connects TRBV7-3 to TRBJ2-2; D is uncertain. The germline V gene has CDR1 SGHTA and CDR2 FQGTGA. This CDR3 has 13 residues. The V end lost 1 base, the J end lost 4 bases, and 4 bases lay between the germline ends.

V is TRBV7-9 and J is TRBJ1-2; 12 nucleotides agree with TRBD1. There are 15 residues in the CDR3. The ends lost 1 base at V and 5 bases at J; junction bases unmatched: 2. Germline CDR1 is SEHNR and CDR2 is FQNEAQ (reference sequence). This CDR3 is CASSLVGQGAYGYTF. The CDR3 DNA is TGTGCCAGCAGCTTAGTGGGACAGGGGGCTTATGGCTACACCTTC.

The CDR3 nucleotides read TGTGCCAGCACCCTCGGGATTCACTCCTACGAGCAGTACTTC. Residues: CASTLGIHSYEQYF. The gene calls are TRBV11-2 and TRBJ2-7; possible D gene TRBD2, 5 bases. Per the germline V gene, CDR1 is SGHAT and CDR2 is FQNNGV. The CDR3 loop spans 14 amino acids. With 7 bases removed from V and 0 bases from J, the gap between germline ends came to 13 bases.

The chain couples TRBV27 to TRBJ2-7; 10 nucleotides line up with TRBD2. Germline V gene sequence: CDR1 MNHEY, CDR2 SMNVEV (reference sequence). This CDR3 region has 15 residues. Trimming at V came to 4 bases and at J to 6 bases, leaving 9 bases not matched to a gene. CDR3 sequence reads: CASSYNLAGVGEQYF. The CDR3 coding sequence is TGTGCCAGCAGTTACAATCTAGCGGGAGTGGGCGAGCAGTACTTC.

The chain employs TRBV28 and TRBJ2-7; D might be TRBD2 (6 bases). The CDR3 has 12 residues. Germline assignment: CDR1 MDHEN and CDR2 SYDVKM. Trimming took 8 bases from V and 2 from J, leaving 10 bases between them. Here the CDR3 reads CASGRGPYEQYF. For the CDR3, the DNA is TGTGCCAGCGGGCGGGGACCCTACGAGCAGTACTTC. The full variable domain, completed using reference TRBV28 and TRBJ2-7, is DVKVTQSSRYLVKRTGEKVFLECVQDMDHENMFWYRQDPGLGLRLIYFSYDVKMKEKGDIPEGYSVSREKKERFSLILESASTNQTSMYLCASGRGPYEQYFGPGTRLTVT.

This chain links TRBV4-1 with TRBJ1-2; 7 nucleotides agree with TRBD1. Germline V gene data show CDR1 as MGHRA and CDR2 as YSYEKL. The CDR3 loop spans 16 amino acids. The J segment lost 1 base and the V segment lost 3 bases, leaving 8 bases of the junction unmatched. CDR3 in DNA: TGCGCCAGCAGCCAGGGAGGGGGCACATTTAACTATGGCTACACCTTC. Its protein is CASSQGGGTFNYGYTF.

This chain joins TRBV4-1 and TRBJ2-7, with 7 bases fitting TRBD1. The CDR3 loop spans 13 amino acids. Germline assignment: CDR1 MGHRA and CDR2 YSYEKL. V shed 5 bases and J 7 bases; nucleotides not matched to a gene: 8. CDR3 in DNA: TGCGCCAGCAGCATGGGACAGCCTACTGAGCAGTACTTC. It codes for CASSMGQPTEQYF.

This chain connects TRBV5-1 to TRBJ2-5; D might be TRBD1 or TRBD2, each matching 6 bases. The CDR3 spans 14 residues. The germline CDR1 and CDR2 sequences are SGHRS and YFSETQ. V lost 6 bases, J lost 5 bases, and 17 bases lay in between. CDR3 sequence: CASNEWGARETQYF. CDR3 nucleotides: TGCGCCAGCAATGAATGGGGGGCTCGGGAGACCCAGTACTTC. The full variable domain, in which reference TRBV5-1 and TRBJ2-5 provide the parts outside the CDR3, is KAGVTQTPRYLIKTRGQQVTLSCSPISGHRSVSWYQQTPGQGLQFLFEYFSETQRNKGNFPGRFSGRQFSNSRSEMNVSTLELGDSALYLCASNEWGARETQYFGPGTRLLVL.

The chain joins TRBV6-6 to TRBJ1-2; D gene ambiguous. V dropped 5 bases and J dropped 6 bases, with 10 bases sitting between them. The CDR3 loop spans 12 amino acids. The V gene's germline CDR1 is MNHNY and CDR2 SVGAGI (reference sequence). CDR3: CASSGRYDGYTF. The CDR3 coding sequence is TGTGCCAGCAGTGGACGTTATGATGGCTACACCTTC.

A word on this clone: A junction end diverges from the germline sequence, so it may reflect a read error. The V gene is TRBV5-1, the J gene TRBJ1-2; possible D gene TRBD1, 5 bases. The CDR3 has 14 residues. Per germline, CDR1 SGHRS and CDR2 YFSETQ. CDR3 sequence: CASSFVGAGYGYTF. For the CDR3, the DNA is TGTGCCAGCAGCTTTGTAGGGGCCGGCTATGGCTACACCTTC.

V and J are TRBV7-2 and TRBJ2-1; 9 positions match TRBD1. Germline V gene sequence: CDR1 SGHTA, CDR2 FQGNSA. This CDR3 is built from 17 residues. V lost 2 bases and J lost 6; bases outside the gene matches: 11. CDR3 residues: CASSLSVGQGNLNEQFF. The CDR3 DNA follows: TGTGCCAGCAGCTTATCCGTCGGACAGGGGAACCTCAATGAGCAGTTCTTC.

The V and J genes are TRBV13 and TRBJ2-1; D gene uncertain. Germline CDR1 reads PRHDT; CDR2 reads FYEKMQ (reference sequence). Between the trimmed V and J ends, which lost 2 bases and 10 bases, there was a span of 6 bases. This CDR3 has 11 amino acids. The CDR3 nucleotides are TGTGCCAGCAGCTTACGACGGGAGCAGTTCTTC. Residues: CASSLRREQFF.

The chain recombines TRBV25-1 with TRBJ2-2; 8 positions match TRBD2. In germline, CDR1 is MGHDK, CDR2 SYGVNS. V dropped 5 bases and J dropped 5; count of bases not matched to a gene: 10. This CDR3 spans 16 amino acids. This CDR3 reads CASSPLAAGETGELFF. In DNA, the CDR3 is TGTGCCAGCAGTCCTCTCGCAGCGGGAGAAACCGGGGAGCTGTTTTTT.

The chain couples TRBV19 to TRBJ1-1, with a weak D call TRBD1 (5 bases). Germline-derived CDR1 and CDR2 are LNHDA and SQIVND (reference sequence). The CDR3 extends over 14 amino acids. The V gene lost 2 bases and the J gene lost 2 bases, with 9 bases spanning the gap. CDR3 in DNA: TGTGCCAGTAGTATACGGGACTATAACACTGAAGCTTTCTTT. Translating gives CASSIRDYNTEAFF. The full variable domain, rest sourced from reference TRBV19 and TRBJ1-1, is DGGITQSPKYLFRKEGQNVTLSCEQNLNHDAMYWYRQDPGQGLRLIYYSQIVNDFQKGDIAEGYSVSREKKESFPLTVTSAQKNPTAFYLCASSIRDYNTEAFFGQGTRLTVV.